Reported below is one T cell receptor (beta chain). Its antigen is not identified. Looked up from germline, CDR1 is SGHTA and CDR2 is FQGNSA. V was trimmed by 3 bases and J by 0 bases, leaving 20 bases between them. The CDR3 runs 18 residues. The data belong to a study of cytomegalovirus exposure and HLA in healthy donors. Study as a whole: Assignment to the Caucasian-associated ancestry cluster applied to around four fifths of the approximately 400 genotyped donors.

Both 60 Vbeta primers and 13 Jbeta primers went into the PCR. Per the original data handling: In a later analysis, the count reached 80 million or so unique TCR beta chains, with approximately 11 million shared. Generated by immunoSEQ multiplex PCR, the TCRdb table keeps only in-frame clones and is missing some. That table supplies the V and J calls and clone size; D and trimming were determined from the DNA. This repertoire shows roughly 120,000 clones, less than 85% found once; its top ten account for just over 2.5%. General study points: Fewer N-insertions than the roughly 630-donor mean were reportedly shown by an Asian-associated ancestry cluster in a later analysis. Trimming of TCR beta V- and J-genes showed a link, identified in a later analysis, to a missense DCLRE1C variant.

The V gene is TRBV7-2, the J gene TRBJ1-1; tentatively, D is TRBD1 (5 bases). The receptor's source is a man younger than 40 in good health and CMV-seronegative. The specimen sequenced was PBMCs. CDR3 loop: CASSFTGAGPVMNTEAFF. CDR3 sequence (DNA): TGTGCCAGCAGCTTTACTGGGGCGGGACCGGTCATGAACACTGAAGCTTTCTTT.